Listed below are T cell receptor beta chains from one sample, sequenced in a study of control samples from healthy donors and cancer patients. Profiling relied on immunoSEQ multiplex PCR, and the TCRdb table lists in-frame clones only, not all of them. The sample records tens of thousands of clones, over 75% being singletons. Source material: blood. These receptors all come from a man in his forties in good health. The CDR3 runs from the conserved cysteine through the conserved F or W. The D gene is left open where the match is weak. A clone size is listed for some rows: how often the clone was seen (once, few, many), or a class if it is expanded.

V gene	D gene	clone size	J gene	CDR3 DNA	CDR3 protein
TRBV28	TRBD1	-	TRBJ1-1	TGTGCCAGCAGTGCGACAGGGGGACACACTGAAGCTTTCTTT	CASSATGGHTEAFF
TRBV6-4	-	-	TRBJ1-4	TGTGCAGATCCGACGGGGAACGAAAAACTGTTTTTT	CADPTGNEKLFF
TRBV19	-	-	TRBJ1-1	TGTGCCAGTAGTATTTCCGCCGCGAACACTGAAGCTTTCTTT	CASSISAANTEAFF
TRBV4-3	-	few	TRBJ1-6	TGCGCCAGCAGCCAAGATCGGGTACAGGTCAGATCACCCCTCCACTTT	CASSQDRVQVRSPLHF
TRBV6-6	TRBD1	-	TRBJ1-2	TGTGCCTCCAAACCCGGGACAGGGCCTGTCTACACCTTC	CASKPGTGPVYTF
TRBV14	-	-	TRBJ1-1	TGTGCCAGCAGCCCACGAGCGGGTAGGGGGGCCACTGAAGCTTTCTTT	CASSPRAGRGATEAFF
TRBV5-6	TRBD2	-	TRBJ2-3	TGTGCCAGCAGCTCCCTAGCGGGGGCCACAGATACGCAGTATTTT	CASSSLAGATDTQYF
TRBV15	-	-	TRBJ1-1	TGTGCCACCAGCAGAGATAGGGGCAGGGTGGTGGCTTTCTTT	CATSRDRGRVVAFF
TRBV2	TRBD2	-	TRBJ2-3	TGTGCCAGCAGGCTAGCGGGGGGAGCAGATACGCAGTATTTT	CASRLAGGADTQYF
TRBV5-1	-	-	TRBJ2-7	TGCGCCAGCAGCTTGACGGTCCCCTCTTACGAGCAGTACTTC	CASSLTVPSYEQYF
TRBV19	TRBD1	-	TRBJ2-7	TGTGCCAGTAGTCCTGGGGTGGACAGGAGCTCCTACGAGCAGTACTTC	CASSPGVDRSSYEQYF